This TCR beta chain is from a study of tumor and adjacent non-tumor tissue in lung cancer. General study results and limits: TCR diversity was significantly greater in tumor than normal lung tissue. Higher tumor TCR diversity was associated with shorter survival.

A word on this clonotype: Its antigen is currently unknown.

After removal of 7 bases from V and 10 bases from J, the junction contained 15 bases not matched to a gene. Germline CDR1 is KGHDR and CDR2 is SFDVKD. The CDR3 loop spans 16 amino acids. RNA was extracted from bulk tissue without any cell sorting. Chemotherapy-naive patients with new lung cancer underwent thoracic surgery in China, August–late 2014. A modified ARM-PCR protocol with three rounds of nested PCR amplified TCRbeta. TCRdb used MiXCR to reprocess the multiplex PCR reads, holding one entry per CDR3 protein. The repertoire holds about 200,000 distinct CDR3 sequences, with 60% to 75% as singletons.

This TCR was sampled from a man between 60 and 70 years old with non-small cell lung cancer. Sequenced input: lung tumor tissue. This chain joins TRBV24-1 and TRBJ2-2; 9 bases map to TRBD1. Here the CDR3 reads CATSFPYGTGSPELFF. CDR3 DNA: TGTGCCACCAGCTTCCCATACGGGACAGGGTCCCCGGAGCTGTTTTTT.